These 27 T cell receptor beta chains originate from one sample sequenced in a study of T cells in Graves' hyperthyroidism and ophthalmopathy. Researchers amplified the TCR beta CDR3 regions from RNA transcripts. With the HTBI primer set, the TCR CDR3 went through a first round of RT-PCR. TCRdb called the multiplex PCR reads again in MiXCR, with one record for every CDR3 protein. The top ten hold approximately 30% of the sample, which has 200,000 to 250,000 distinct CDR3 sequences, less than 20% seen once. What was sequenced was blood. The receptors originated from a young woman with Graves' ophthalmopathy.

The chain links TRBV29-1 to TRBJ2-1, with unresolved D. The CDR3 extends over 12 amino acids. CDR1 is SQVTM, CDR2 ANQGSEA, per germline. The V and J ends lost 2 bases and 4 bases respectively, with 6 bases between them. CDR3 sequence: CSVESQYNEQFF. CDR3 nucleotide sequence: TGCAGCGTTGAAAGTCAGTACAATGAGCAGTTCTTC.

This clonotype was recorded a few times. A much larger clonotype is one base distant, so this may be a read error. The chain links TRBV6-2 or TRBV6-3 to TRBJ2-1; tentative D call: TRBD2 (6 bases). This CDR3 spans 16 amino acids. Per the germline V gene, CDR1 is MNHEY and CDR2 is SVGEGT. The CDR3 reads CASTKSASDPYNEQSF. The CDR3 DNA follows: TGTGCCAGCACCAAGTCCGCTAGCGATCCCTACAATGAGCAGTCCTTC.

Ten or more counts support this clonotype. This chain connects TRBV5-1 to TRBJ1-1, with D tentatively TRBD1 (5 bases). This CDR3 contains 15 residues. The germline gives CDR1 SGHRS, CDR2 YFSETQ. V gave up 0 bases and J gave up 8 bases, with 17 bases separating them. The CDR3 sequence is CASSLAGGDFREAFF. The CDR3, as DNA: TGCGCCAGCAGCTTGGCCGGGGGGGACTTTAGAGAAGCTTTCTTT.

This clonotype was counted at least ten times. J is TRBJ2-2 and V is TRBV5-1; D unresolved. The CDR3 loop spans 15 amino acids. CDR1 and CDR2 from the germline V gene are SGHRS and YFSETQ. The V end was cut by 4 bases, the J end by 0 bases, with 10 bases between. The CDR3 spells CASSPAWSNTGELFF. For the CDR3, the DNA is TGCGCCAGCAGCCCCGCCTGGTCGAACACCGGGGAGCTGTTTTTT. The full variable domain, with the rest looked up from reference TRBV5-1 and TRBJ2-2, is KAGVTQTPRYLIKTRGQQVTLSCSPISGHRSVSWYQQTPGQGLQFLFEYFSETQRNKGNFPGRFSGRQFSNSRSEMNVSTLELGDSALYLCASSPAWSNTGELFFGEGSRLTVL.

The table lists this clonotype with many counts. DNA for the CDR3: TGTGCCAGCAGTCGCACCAGCAGGGGGCACGGGGCCAACGTCCTGACTTTC. It encodes CASSRTSRGHGANVLTF. The gene calls are TRBV25-1 and TRBJ2-6; 8 nucleotides agree with TRBD1. CDR1 MGHDK and CDR2 SYGVNS come from the germline V gene. The CDR3 consists of 17 residues. J gave up 4 bases and V 5 bases, and 10 bases lay outside the gene matches.

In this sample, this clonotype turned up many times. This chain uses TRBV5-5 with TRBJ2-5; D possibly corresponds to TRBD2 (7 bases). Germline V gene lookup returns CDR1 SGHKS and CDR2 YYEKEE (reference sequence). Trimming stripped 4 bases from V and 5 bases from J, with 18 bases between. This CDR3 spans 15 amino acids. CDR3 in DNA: TGTGCCAGCAGCAGCGAGGGGGGGGGCTCGGAGACCCAGTACTTC. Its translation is CASSSEGGGSETQYF.

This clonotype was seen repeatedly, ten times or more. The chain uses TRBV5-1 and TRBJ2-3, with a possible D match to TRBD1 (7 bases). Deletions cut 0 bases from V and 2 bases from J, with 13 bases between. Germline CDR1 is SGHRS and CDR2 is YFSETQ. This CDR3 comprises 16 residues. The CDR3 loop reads CASSLGRGPPTDTQYF. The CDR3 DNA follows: TGCGCCAGCAGCTTGGGGAGGGGGCCCCCCACAGATACGCAGTATTTT.

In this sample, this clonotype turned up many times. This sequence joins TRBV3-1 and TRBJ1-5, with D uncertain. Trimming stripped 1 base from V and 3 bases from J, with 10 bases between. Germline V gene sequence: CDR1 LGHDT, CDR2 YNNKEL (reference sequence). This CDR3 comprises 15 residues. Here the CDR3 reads CASSQGLPSNQPQHF. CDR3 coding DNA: TGTGCCAGCAGCCAAGGGTTGCCTTCCAATCAGCCCCAGCATTTT.

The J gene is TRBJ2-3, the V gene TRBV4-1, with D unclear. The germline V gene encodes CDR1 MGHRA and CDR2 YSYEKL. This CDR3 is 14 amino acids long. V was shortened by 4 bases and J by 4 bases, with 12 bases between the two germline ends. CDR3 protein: CASSPQDYADTQYF. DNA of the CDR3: TGCGCCAGCAGCCCACAAGATTACGCAGATACGCAGTATTTT.

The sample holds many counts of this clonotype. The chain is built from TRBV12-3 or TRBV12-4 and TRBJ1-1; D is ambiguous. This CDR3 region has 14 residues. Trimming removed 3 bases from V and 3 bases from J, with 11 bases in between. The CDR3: CASSLRHLDTEAFF. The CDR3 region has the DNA TGTGCCAGCAGTTTGAGACATTTGGACACTGAAGCTTTCTTT.

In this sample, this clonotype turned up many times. The CDR3 DNA reads TGCGCCAGCAGCCCGCAGGGAGTGTACACTGAAGCTTTCTTT. This gives the protein CASSPQGVYTEAFF. This chain joins TRBV5-1 and TRBJ1-1; tentatively, D is TRBD1 (5 bases). Per the germline V gene, CDR1 is SGHRS and CDR2 is YFSETQ. The V gene lost 4 bases and the J gene lost 3 bases, with 13 bases spanning the gap. The CDR3 is 14 amino acids.

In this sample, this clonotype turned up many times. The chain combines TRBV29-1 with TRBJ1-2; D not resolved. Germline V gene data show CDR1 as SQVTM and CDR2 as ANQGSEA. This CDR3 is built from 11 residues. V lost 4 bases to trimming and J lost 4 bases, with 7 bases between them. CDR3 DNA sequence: TGCAGCGTTGGCCAGTTCTATGGCTACACCTTC. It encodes CSVGQFYGYTF. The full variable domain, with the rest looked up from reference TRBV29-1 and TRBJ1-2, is SAVISQKPSRDICQRGTSLTIQCQVDSQVTMMFWYRQQPGQSLTLIATANQGSEATYESGFVIDKFPISRPNLTFSTLTVSNMSPEDSSIYLCSVGQFYGYTFGSGTRLTVV.

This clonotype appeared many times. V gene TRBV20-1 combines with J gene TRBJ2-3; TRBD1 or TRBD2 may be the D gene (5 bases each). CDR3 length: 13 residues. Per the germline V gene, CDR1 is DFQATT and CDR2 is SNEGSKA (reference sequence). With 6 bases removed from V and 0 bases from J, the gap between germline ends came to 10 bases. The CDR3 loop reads CSATGPSTDTQYF. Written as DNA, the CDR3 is TGCAGTGCCACGGGACCCAGCACAGATACGCAGTATTTT.

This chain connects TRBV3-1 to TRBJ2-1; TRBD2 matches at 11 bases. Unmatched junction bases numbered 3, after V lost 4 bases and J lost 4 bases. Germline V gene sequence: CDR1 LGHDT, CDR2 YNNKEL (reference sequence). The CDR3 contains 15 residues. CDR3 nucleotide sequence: TGTGCCAGCAGCCTGGGACTAGCGGTTTACAATGAGCAGTTCTTC. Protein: CASSLGLAVYNEQFF.

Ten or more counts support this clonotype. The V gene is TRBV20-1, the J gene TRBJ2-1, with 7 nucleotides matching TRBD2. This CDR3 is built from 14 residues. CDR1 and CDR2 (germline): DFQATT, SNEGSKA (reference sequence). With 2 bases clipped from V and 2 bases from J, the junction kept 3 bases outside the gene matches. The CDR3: CSARRGGPYNEQFF. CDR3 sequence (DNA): TGCAGTGCTAGACGCGGGGGTCCCTACAATGAGCAGTTCTTC.

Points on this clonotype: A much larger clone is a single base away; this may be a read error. The CDR3 nucleotides are TGTGCCAGCTCAACTGGGGTGGGTGCCACAGATACGCAGTATTTT. Protein sequence: CASSTGVGATDTQYF. This chain uses TRBV6-1 with TRBJ2-3, with D unresolved. The CDR3 has 15 residues. Trimming took off 8 bases at V and 2 bases at J, with 17 bases between the two ends. Germline V lookup: CDR1 MNHNS, CDR2 SASEGT.

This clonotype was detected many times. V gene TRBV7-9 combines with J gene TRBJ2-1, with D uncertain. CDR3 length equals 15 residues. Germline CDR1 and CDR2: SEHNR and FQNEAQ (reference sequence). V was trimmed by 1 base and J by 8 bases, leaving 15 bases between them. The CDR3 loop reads CASSLGRGVKDEQFF. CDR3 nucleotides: TGTGCCAGCAGCTTAGGACGTGGGGTGAAGGATGAGCAGTTCTTC.

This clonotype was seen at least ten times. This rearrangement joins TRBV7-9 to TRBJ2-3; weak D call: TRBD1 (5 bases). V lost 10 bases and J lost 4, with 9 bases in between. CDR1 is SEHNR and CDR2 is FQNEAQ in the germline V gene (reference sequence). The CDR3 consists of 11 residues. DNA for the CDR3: TGTGCCACCAAAGGGGCAGATACGCAGTATTTT. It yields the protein CATKGADTQYF.

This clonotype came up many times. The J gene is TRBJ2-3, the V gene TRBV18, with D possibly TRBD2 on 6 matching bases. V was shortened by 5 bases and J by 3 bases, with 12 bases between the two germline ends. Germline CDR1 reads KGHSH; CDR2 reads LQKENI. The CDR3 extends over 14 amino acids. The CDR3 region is CASSLIADTDTQYF. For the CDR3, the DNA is TGTGCCAGCTCATTGATAGCGGATACAGATACGCAGTATTTT.

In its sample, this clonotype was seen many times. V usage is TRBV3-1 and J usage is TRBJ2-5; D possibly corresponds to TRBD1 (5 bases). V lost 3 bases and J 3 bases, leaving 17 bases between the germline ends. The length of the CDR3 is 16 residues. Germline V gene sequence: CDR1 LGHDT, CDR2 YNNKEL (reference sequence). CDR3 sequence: CASSQVVSGNKETQYF. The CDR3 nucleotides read TGTGCCAGCAGCCAGGTGGTGTCAGGGAACAAAGAGACCCAGTACTTC.

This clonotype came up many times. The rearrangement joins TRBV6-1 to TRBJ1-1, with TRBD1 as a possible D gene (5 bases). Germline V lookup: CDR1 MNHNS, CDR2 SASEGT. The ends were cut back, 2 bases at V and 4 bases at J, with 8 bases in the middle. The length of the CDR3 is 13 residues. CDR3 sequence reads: CASSEWGPTEAFF. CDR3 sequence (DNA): TGTGCCAGCAGTGAATGGGGCCCCACTGAAGCTTTCTTT.

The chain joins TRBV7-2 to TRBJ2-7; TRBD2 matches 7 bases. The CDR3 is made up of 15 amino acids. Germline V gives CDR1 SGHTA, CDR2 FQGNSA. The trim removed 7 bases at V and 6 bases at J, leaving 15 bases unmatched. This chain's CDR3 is CASTLWGGTPGEQYF. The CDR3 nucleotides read TGTGCCAGCACCCTCTGGGGGGGGACCCCTGGCGAGCAGTACTTC.

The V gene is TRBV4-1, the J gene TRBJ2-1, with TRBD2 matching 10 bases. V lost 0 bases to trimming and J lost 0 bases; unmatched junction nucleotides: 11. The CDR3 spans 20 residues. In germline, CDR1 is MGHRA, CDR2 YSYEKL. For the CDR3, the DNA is TGCGCCAGCAGCCAAGATCGACTGTGGGCTAGCGGGAGCTCCTACAATGAGCAGTTCTTC. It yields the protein CASSQDRLWASGSSYNEQFF.

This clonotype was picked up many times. The CDR3: CSGEDTGALYWGQFF. DNA of the CDR3: TGCAGCGGCGAGGATACAGGGGCGCTCTATTGGGGGCAGTTCTTC. The chain joins TRBV29-1 to TRBJ2-1; 7 bases align to TRBD1. CDR1 SQVTM and CDR2 ANQGSEA come from the germline V gene. This CDR3 contains 15 residues. V was clipped by 7 bases and J by 12 bases; unmatched bases: 21.

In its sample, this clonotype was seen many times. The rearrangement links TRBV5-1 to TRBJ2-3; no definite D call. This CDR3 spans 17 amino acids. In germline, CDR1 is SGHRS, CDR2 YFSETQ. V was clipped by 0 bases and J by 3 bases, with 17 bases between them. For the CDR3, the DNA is TGCGCCAGCAGCTTGGACGGAACTAAGGTCGGAACAGATACGCAGTATTTT. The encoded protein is CASSLDGTKVGTDTQYF.

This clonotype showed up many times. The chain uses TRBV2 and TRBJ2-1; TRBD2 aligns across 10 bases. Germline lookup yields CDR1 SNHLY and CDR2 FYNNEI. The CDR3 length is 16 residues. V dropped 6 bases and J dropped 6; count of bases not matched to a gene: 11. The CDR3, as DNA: TGTGCCAGCAGGAGGAGTTTGGCTAGCGGGGGCAATGAGCAGTTCTTC. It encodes CASRRSLASGGNEQFF.

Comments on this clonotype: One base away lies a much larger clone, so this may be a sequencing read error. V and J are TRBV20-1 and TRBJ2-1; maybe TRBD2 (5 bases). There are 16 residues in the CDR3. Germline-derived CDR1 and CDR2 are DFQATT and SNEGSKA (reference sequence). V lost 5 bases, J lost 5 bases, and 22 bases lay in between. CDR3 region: CSASKLQRNPHNEQFF. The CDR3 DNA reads TGCAGTGCTTCCAAACTTCAGCGGAATCCCCACAATGAGCAGTTCTTC.